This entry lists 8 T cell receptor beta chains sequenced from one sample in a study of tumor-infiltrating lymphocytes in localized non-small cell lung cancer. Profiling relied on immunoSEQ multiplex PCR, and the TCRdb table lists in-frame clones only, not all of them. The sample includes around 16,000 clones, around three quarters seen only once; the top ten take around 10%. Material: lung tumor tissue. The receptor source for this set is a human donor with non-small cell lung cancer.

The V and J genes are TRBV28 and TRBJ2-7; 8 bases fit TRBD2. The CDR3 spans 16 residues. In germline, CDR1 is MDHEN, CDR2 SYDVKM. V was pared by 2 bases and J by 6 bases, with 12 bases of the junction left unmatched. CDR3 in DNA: TGTGCCAGCAGTTTACTTGGAGGGCGGGGGGCTACCGAGCAGTACTTC. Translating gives CASSLLGGRGATEQYF. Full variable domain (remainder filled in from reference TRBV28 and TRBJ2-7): DVKVTQSSRYLVKRTGEKVFLECVQDMDHENMFWYRQDPGLGLRLIYFSYDVKMKEKGDIPEGYSVSREKKERFSLILESASTNQTSMYLCASSLLGGRGATEQYFGPGTRLTVT.

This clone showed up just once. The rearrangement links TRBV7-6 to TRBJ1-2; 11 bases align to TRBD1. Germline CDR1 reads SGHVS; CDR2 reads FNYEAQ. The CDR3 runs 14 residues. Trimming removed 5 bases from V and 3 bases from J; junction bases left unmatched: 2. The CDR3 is CASSKGQGDYGYTF. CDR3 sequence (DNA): TGTGCCAGCAGCAAGGGACAGGGGGACTATGGCTACACCTTC.

The CDR3, as DNA: TGTGCCAGCAGCCGTCGGGACAGGGGTTTTTTAAACTATGGCTACACCTTC. Protein product: CASSRRDRGFLNYGYTF. The chain has TRBV28 and TRBJ1-2; TRBD1 aligns across 10 bases. The CDR3 consists of 17 residues. Trimming took 6 bases from V and 2 from J; bases not matched to a gene: 12. Germline V gene data show CDR1 as MDHEN and CDR2 as SYDVKM.

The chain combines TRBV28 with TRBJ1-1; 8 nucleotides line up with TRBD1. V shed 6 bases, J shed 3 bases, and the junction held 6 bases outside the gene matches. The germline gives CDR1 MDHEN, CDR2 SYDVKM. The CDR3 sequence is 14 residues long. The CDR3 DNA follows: TGTGCCAGCAGGGGGGACAGGTTTTACACTGAAGCTTTCTTT. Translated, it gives CASRGDRFYTEAFF.

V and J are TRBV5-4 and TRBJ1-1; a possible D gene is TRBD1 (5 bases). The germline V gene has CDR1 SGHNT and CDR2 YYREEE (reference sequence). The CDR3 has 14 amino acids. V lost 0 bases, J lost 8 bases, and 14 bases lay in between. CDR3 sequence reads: CASSLDGGREEAFF. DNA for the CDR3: TGTGCCAGCAGCTTGGATGGGGGACGCGAGGAAGCTTTCTTT.

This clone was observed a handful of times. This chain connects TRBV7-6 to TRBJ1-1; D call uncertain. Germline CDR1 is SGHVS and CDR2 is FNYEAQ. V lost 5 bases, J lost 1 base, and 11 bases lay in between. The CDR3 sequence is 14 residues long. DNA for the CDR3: TGTGCCAGCAGCACCCGTTGGTCGAACACTGAAGCTTTCTTT. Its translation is CASSTRWSNTEAFF.

Here the CDR3 reads CASSSQGQGFDEQFF. CDR3 coding DNA: TGTGCCAGCAGCTCTCAGGGCCAGGGTTTCGATGAGCAGTTCTTC. The V gene is TRBV7-2, the J gene TRBJ2-1, with D perhaps TRBD1 (5 bases). In germline, CDR1 is SGHTA, CDR2 FQGNSA. The CDR3 has 15 amino acids. Trimming removed 4 bases from V and 8 bases from J, with 18 bases in between.

CDR3 bases: TGTGCCAGCACTAGACAGGGGTTGAACACTGAAGCTTTCTTT. Amino acid sequence: CASTRQGLNTEAFF. The chain is built from TRBV2 and TRBJ1-1; the match to TRBD1 covers 8 bases. Germline loops: CDR1 SNHLY, CDR2 FYNNEI. The CDR3 length is 14 residues. With V trimmed by 7 bases and J by 0 bases, 4 bases remained unmatched.